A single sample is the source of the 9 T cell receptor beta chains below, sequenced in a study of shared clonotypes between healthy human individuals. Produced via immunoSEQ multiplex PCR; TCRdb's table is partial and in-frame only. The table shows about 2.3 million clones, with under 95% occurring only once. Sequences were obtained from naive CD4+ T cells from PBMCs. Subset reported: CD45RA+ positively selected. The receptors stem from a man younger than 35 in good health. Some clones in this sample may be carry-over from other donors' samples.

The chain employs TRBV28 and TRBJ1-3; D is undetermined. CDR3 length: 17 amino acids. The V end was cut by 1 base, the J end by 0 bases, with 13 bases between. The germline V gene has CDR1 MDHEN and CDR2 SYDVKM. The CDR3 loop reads CASSLSPGPSSGNTIYF. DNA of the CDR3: TGTGCCAGCAGTTTATCGCCCGGCCCCTCCTCTGGAAACACCATATATTTT. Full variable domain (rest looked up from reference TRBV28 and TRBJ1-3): DVKVTQSSRYLVKRTGEKVFLECVQDMDHENMFWYRQDPGLGLRLIYFSYDVKMKEKGDIPEGYSVSREKKERFSLILESASTNQTSMYLCASSLSPGPSSGNTIYFGEGSWLTVV.

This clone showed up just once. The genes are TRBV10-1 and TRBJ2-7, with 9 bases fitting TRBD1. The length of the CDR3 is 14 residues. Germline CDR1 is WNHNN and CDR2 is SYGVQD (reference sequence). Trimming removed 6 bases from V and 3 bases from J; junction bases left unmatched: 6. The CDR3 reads CASSPRDRVYEQYF. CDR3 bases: TGCGCCAGCAGCCCCCGGGACAGGGTCTACGAGCAGTACTTC.

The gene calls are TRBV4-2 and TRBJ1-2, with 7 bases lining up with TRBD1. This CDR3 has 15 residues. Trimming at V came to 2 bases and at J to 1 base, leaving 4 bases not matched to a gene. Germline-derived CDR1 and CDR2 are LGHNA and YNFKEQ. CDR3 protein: CASSQPQGINYGYTF. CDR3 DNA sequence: TGTGCCAGCAGCCAACCACAGGGGATTAACTATGGCTACACCTTC.

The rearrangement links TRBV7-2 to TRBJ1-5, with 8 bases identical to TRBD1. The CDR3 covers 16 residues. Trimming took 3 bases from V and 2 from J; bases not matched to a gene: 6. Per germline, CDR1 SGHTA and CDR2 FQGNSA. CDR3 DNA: TGTGCCAGCAGCTTGGCCACAGGGGGAGGCAATCAGCCCCAGCATTTT. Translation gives CASSLATGGGNQPQHF.

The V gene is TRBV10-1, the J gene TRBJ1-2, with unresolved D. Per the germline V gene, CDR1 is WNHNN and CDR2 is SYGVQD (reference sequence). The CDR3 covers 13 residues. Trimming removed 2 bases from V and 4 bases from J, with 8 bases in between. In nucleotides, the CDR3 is TGCGCCAGCAGTGAGCATCCCAGCTATGGCTACACCTTC. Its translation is CASSEHPSYGYTF.

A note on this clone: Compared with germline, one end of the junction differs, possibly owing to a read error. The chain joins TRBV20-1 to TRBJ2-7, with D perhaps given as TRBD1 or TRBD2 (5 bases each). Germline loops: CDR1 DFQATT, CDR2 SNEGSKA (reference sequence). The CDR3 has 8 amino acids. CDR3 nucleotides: TGCAGTGCTAGAGAGGGGACCTTC. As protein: CSAREGTF.

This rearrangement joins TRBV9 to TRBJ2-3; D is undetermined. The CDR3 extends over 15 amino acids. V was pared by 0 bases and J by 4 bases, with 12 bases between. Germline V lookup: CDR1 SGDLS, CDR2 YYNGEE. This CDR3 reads CASSVDPLSSDTQYF. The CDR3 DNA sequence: TGTGCCAGCAGCGTAGATCCGCTTTCCTCAGATACGCAGTATTTT.

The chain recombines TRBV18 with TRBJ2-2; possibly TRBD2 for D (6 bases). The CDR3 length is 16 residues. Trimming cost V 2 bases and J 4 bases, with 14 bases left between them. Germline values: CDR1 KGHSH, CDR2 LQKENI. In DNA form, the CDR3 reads TGTGCCAGCTCACCAACTAGCTCCGCGGGCACCGGGGAGCTGTTTTTT. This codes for CASSPTSSAGTGELFF.

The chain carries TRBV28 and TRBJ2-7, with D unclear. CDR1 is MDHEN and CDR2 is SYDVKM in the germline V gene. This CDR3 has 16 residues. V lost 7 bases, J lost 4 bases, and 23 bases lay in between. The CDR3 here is CASIGSSSNMFYEQYF. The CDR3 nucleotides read TGTGCCAGCATCGGGTCGTCATCCAACATGTTTTACGAGCAGTACTTC.